What follows are 32 T cell receptor beta chains derived from one specimen sequenced in a study of blood T cell repertoires in COVID-19. The assay was immunoSEQ multiplex PCR, and TCRdb's table has in-frame clones only and misses some. Of roughly 150,000 clones listed, roughly 88% were seen once; the top ten hold about 7.2%. Specimen: peripheral blood. The receptors shown here come from a woman in her forties or fifties in a cohort sampled during active or convalescent COVID-19.

The genes are TRBV27 and TRBJ2-7; D ambiguous. V was shortened by 7 bases and J by 0 bases, with 7 bases between the two germline ends. Germline V lookup: CDR1 MNHEY, CDR2 SMNVEV (reference sequence). The CDR3 has 12 residues. CDR3 nucleotides: TGTGCCAGCACCGGTAGCTCCTACGAGCAGTACTTC. It yields the protein CASTGSSYEQYF.

This chain joins TRBV9 and TRBJ1-2; 7 bases line up with TRBD1. The CDR3 is 15 residues long. Germline assignment: CDR1 SGDLS and CDR2 YYNGEE. V shed 3 bases and J 8 bases; nucleotides not matched to a gene: 13. CDR3 amino acids: CASSAALEGGFGYTF. The CDR3 region has the DNA TGTGCCAGCAGCGCAGCGCTGGAAGGGGGCTTCGGCTACACCTTC.

The genes are TRBV10-2 and TRBJ2-2; TRBD2 agrees at 12 bases. With V trimmed by 6 bases and J by 7 bases, 9 bases remained unmatched. CDR3 length equals 16 residues. Germline loops: CDR1 WSHSY, CDR2 SAAADI. The DNA for the CDR3 is TGCGCCAGCAGAAAATGGACTAGCGGGGAAGACGGGGAGCTGTTTTTT. Its translation: CASRKWTSGEDGELFF.

The chain couples TRBV19 to TRBJ2-3; 11 nucleotides agree with TRBD2. The V and J ends lost 7 bases and 5 bases, in that order; junction bases with no gene match: 8. This CDR3 spans 15 amino acids. The germline V gene encodes CDR1 LNHDA and CDR2 SQIVND (reference sequence). The CDR3 DNA follows: TGTGCCAGTACCATTAGCGGGGGGGCCCAAGATACGCAGTATTTT. Encoded protein: CASTISGGAQDTQYF.

V usage is TRBV10-3 and J usage is TRBJ2-5; 10 nucleotides align to TRBD2. The CDR3 spans 14 residues. Germline V gene sequence: CDR1 ENHRY, CDR2 SYGVKD. V dropped 8 bases and J dropped 5; count of bases not matched to a gene: 8. CDR3: CAISTTSGFETQYF. In DNA form, the CDR3 reads TGTGCCATCTCTACGACTAGCGGGTTTGAGACCCAGTACTTC.

This clone was seen only once. The chain couples TRBV12-3 or TRBV12-4 to TRBJ2-7, with D perhaps matching TRBD1 (5 bases). V lost 2 bases, J lost 3 bases, and 8 bases lay in between. CDR3 length: 13 amino acids. This CDR3 reads CASSLRTNYEQYF. Here the CDR3 DNA reads TGTGCCAGCAGTTTACGGACAAACTACGAGCAGTACTTC.

V usage is TRBV4-3 and J usage is TRBJ1-4; TRBD1 matches 8 bases. V was pared by 1 base and J by 7 bases, with 5 bases of the junction left unmatched. The CDR3 sequence is 15 residues long. CDR1 and CDR2 from the germline V gene are LGHNA and YSLEER. CDR3 DNA sequence: TGCGCCAGCAGCCAAGGTGGACAGGGAAGTGAAAAACTGTTTTTT. This encodes CASSQGGQGSEKLFF.

The CDR3 loop reads CASSRIAGPARFLAQYF. In DNA, the CDR3 is TGTGCCAGCAGCCGAATAGCGGGGCCAGCCAGGTTTTTGGCCCAGTACTTC. This chain links TRBV11-2 with TRBJ2-5; 8 bases agree with TRBD2. CDR1 SGHAT and CDR2 FQNNGV come from the germline V gene. The CDR3 has 17 residues. After removal of 5 bases from V and 9 bases from J, the junction contained 20 bases not matched to a gene. Full variable domain (rest looked up from reference TRBV11-2 and TRBJ2-5): EAGVAQSPRYKIIEKRQSVAFWCNPISGHATLYWYQQILGQGPKLLIQFQNNGVVDDSQLPKDRFSAERLKGVDSTLKIQPAKLEDSAVYLCASSRIAGPARFLAQYFGPGTRLLVL.

This clone has a single count. The chain uses TRBV5-1 and TRBJ1-2; 7 nucleotides match TRBD1. Per the germline V gene, CDR1 is SGHRS and CDR2 is YFSETQ. The CDR3 has 14 amino acids. J lost 2 bases, V lost 2 bases, and 3 bases had no gene match. CDR3 in amino acids: CASSFGDRNYGYTF. CDR3 sequence (DNA): TGCGCCAGCAGCTTTGGGGACAGAAACTATGGCTACACCTTC.

The chain uses TRBV7-9 and TRBJ2-1; 10 nucleotides align to TRBD2. With 4 bases clipped from V and 5 bases from J, the junction kept 8 bases outside the gene matches. The length of the CDR3 is 16 residues. Germline V CDR1 and CDR2: SEHNR, FQNEAQ (reference sequence). The CDR3 here is CASSSVLAGADNEQFF. CDR3 nucleotide sequence: TGTGCCAGCAGCTCCGTCCTAGCGGGGGCCGACAATGAGCAGTTCTTC.

The chain carries TRBV30 and TRBJ1-2; 7 bases match TRBD1. The length of the CDR3 is 12 residues. The J segment lost 7 bases and the V segment lost 4 bases, leaving 6 bases of the junction unmatched. Germline CDR1 is GTSNPN and CDR2 is SVGIG (reference sequence). CDR3 loop: CAWNGQVLGYTF. In DNA, the CDR3 is TGTGCCTGGAATGGACAGGTCCTTGGCTACACCTTC.

The J gene is TRBJ2-1, the V gene TRBV5-1; 8 bases align to TRBD1. CDR1 is SGHRS and CDR2 is YFSETQ in the germline V gene. CDR3 length: 18 residues. The V segment lost 4 bases and the J segment 5 bases; nucleotides outside the gene matches: 17. The CDR3 DNA reads TGCGCCAGCAGCAAGCCCCAGGGGGCGACCTTTAGGAACAATGAGCAGTTCTTC. It encodes CASSKPQGATFRNNEQFF.

In this sample, this clone turned up once. This sequence joins TRBV6-5 and TRBJ1-5, with 8 bases lining up with TRBD1. Germline CDR1 and CDR2: MNHEY and SVGAGI. J lost 7 bases, V lost 2 bases, and 10 bases had no gene match. The CDR3 contains 16 residues. The CDR3 nucleotides are TGTGCCAGCAGTTACGAGCCCCCTGACAGGGGCCAGCCCCAGCATTTT. The encoded protein is CASSYEPPDRGQPQHF.

The sample holds a few counts of this clone. This sequence joins TRBV18 and TRBJ1-5; D remains ambiguous. Germline V gene sequence: CDR1 KGHSH, CDR2 LQKENI. Trimming cost V 3 bases and J 4 bases, with 10 bases left between them. The CDR3 totals 14 residues. The CDR3 loop is CASSPLQDNQPQHF. As DNA, the CDR3 is TGTGCCAGCTCACCGCTGCAGGATAATCAGCCCCAGCATTTT.

The rearrangement joins TRBV6-5 to TRBJ2-3; 10 bases map to TRBD2. Germline loops: CDR1 MNHEY, CDR2 SVGAGI. V lost 7 bases and J lost 3; bases outside the gene matches: 7. The CDR3 contains 15 residues. The CDR3 loop reads CASNSGGVGTDTQYF. The CDR3 region has the DNA TGTGCCAGCAACAGCGGGGGGGTCGGGACAGATACGCAGTATTTT.

V and J are TRBV4-1 and TRBJ2-1, with 13 bases aligning to TRBD2. V was pared by 3 bases and J by 7 bases, with 9 bases of the junction left unmatched. The V gene's germline CDR1 is MGHRA and CDR2 YSYEKL. CDR3 length: 17 amino acids. The CDR3 here is CASSHYPTSGGSNEQFF. In DNA, the CDR3 is TGCGCCAGCAGCCATTACCCGACTAGCGGGGGGTCGAATGAGCAGTTCTTC.

The genes are TRBV4-3 and TRBJ1-2; weak D call: TRBD1 (6 bases). V gave up 1 base and J gave up 0 bases, with 12 bases separating them. The CDR3 has 16 amino acids. Germline lookup yields CDR1 LGHNA and CDR2 YSLEER. The CDR3 nucleotides are TGCGCCAGCAGCCAAGCCAGGGGAGGGACTAACTATGGCTACACCTTC. This translates into CASSQARGGTNYGYTF.

This chain uses TRBV30 with TRBJ1-4; possibly TRBD1 for D (6 bases). The CDR3 has 16 amino acids. Per the germline V gene, CDR1 is GTSNPN and CDR2 is SVGIG (reference sequence). Deletions cut 7 bases from V and 4 bases from J, with 22 bases between. CDR3 protein: CAFQGPLDLVNEKLFF. The CDR3 bases are TGTGCCTTCCAGGGGCCCCTGGATTTGGTTAATGAAAAACTGTTTTTT. Based on the CDR3 plus reference TRBV30 and TRBJ1-4, the full variable domain is SQTIHQWPATLVQPVGSPLSLECTVEGTSNPNLYWYRQAAGRGLQLLFYSVGIGQISSEVPQNLSASRPQDRQFILSSKKLLLSDSGFYLCAFQGPLDLVNEKLFFGSGTQLSVL.

CDR3 sequence reads: CASSLKAVQETQYF. In DNA form, the CDR3 reads TGTGCCAGCAGCTTGAAAGCGGTACAAGAGACCCAGTACTTC. This chain links TRBV5-4 with TRBJ2-5; D might be TRBD2 (5 bases). Germline V gene data show CDR1 as SGHNT and CDR2 as YYREEE (reference sequence). The CDR3 consists of 14 residues. The germline V and J ends were trimmed by 1 base and 2 bases, with 9 bases remaining between them. Full variable domain (rest looked up from reference TRBV5-4 and TRBJ2-5): ETGVTQSPTHLIKTRGQQVTLRCSSQSGHNTVSWYQQALGQGPQFIFQYYREEENGRGNFPPRFSGLQFPNYSSELNVNALELDDSALYLCASSLKAVQETQYFGPGTRLLVL.

The chain joins TRBV3-1 (or the pseudogene TRBV3-2) to TRBJ2-5, with 9 bases fitting TRBD2. The trim removed 0 bases at V and 3 bases at J, leaving 5 bases unmatched. In germline, CDR1 is LGHDT, CDR2 YNNKEL (reference sequence). The CDR3 covers 16 residues. CDR3 in amino acids: CASSQDRASGEETQYF. The CDR3 DNA reads TGTGCCAGCAGCCAAGATCGGGCTAGCGGGGAAGAGACCCAGTACTTC.

The chain is built from TRBV7-2 and TRBJ1-1; TRBD1 is a possible D gene (5 bases). This CDR3 has 13 amino acids. V lost 1 base and J lost 5, with 8 bases in between. Germline V CDR1 and CDR2: SGHTA, FQGNSA. CDR3 DNA: TGTGCCAGCAGCTTAGTTCAGGGAACTGAAGCTTTCTTT. Protein product: CASSLVQGTEAFF.

The chain is built from TRBV10-3 and TRBJ1-4; TRBD1 aligns across 11 bases. The V gene end was trimmed by 3 bases and the J gene end by 2 bases; junction bases not matched to a gene: 5. The germline gives CDR1 ENHRY, CDR2 SYGVKD. The CDR3 is 17 residues long. The CDR3 spells CAISDTDRGLTNEKLFF. The CDR3 DNA follows: TGTGCCATCAGTGACACGGACAGGGGGCTGACTAATGAAAAACTGTTTTTT.

This rearrangement joins TRBV7-8 to TRBJ1-6; no clear D gene. This CDR3 is built from 16 residues. The germline V gene has CDR1 SGHVS and CDR2 FQNEAQ. V was trimmed by 5 bases and J by 7 bases, leaving 18 bases between them. The CDR3 sequence is CASSVGQLTTNSPLHF. The CDR3 DNA reads as TGTGCCAGCAGCGTAGGTCAATTAACAACAAATTCACCCCTCCACTTT.

The DNA of the CDR3 is TGTGCCAGTAGTATAGAGGGGACTAGCGGCAATGAGCAGTTCTTC. Amino acid sequence: CASSIEGTSGNEQFF. V usage is TRBV19 and J usage is TRBJ2-1; 11 bases are shared with TRBD2. Germline V CDR1 and CDR2: LNHDA, SQIVND (reference sequence). Unmatched junction bases numbered 1, after V lost 0 bases and J lost 6 bases. This CDR3 has 15 residues.

The chain is built from TRBV4-1 and TRBJ1-5, with D unresolved. Trimming pared 4 bases from V and 4 bases from J, leaving 11 bases between. The CDR3 totals 14 residues. The germline V gene has CDR1 MGHRA and CDR2 YSYEKL. In DNA, the CDR3 is TGCGCCAGCAGCCCTATAGGCGGGAATCAGCCCCAGCATTTT. This gives the protein CASSPIGGNQPQHF.

V usage is TRBV10-3 and J usage is TRBJ2-3; the match to TRBD2 covers 11 bases. Germline CDR1 ENHRY, CDR2 SYGVKD. J gave up 2 bases and V 4 bases, and 2 bases lay outside the gene matches. The CDR3 has 15 residues. The CDR3 sequence is CAISASGGYTDTQYF. In DNA, the CDR3 is TGTGCCATCAGTGCTAGCGGGGGGTACACAGATACGCAGTATTTT.

The chain has TRBV27 and TRBJ1-1; D not certain. Germline V gene data show CDR1 as MNHEY and CDR2 as SMNVEV (reference sequence). This CDR3 region has 13 residues. Trimming left V 0 bases short and J 4 bases short, with 6 bases between. CDR3 in DNA: TGTGCCAGCAGTTTATCGCGGAGCACTGAAGCTTTCTTT. It specifies CASSLSRSTEAFF.

V usage is TRBV5-1 and J usage is TRBJ1-4, with TRBD1 matching 7 bases. The CDR3 has 16 amino acids. V gave up 4 bases and J gave up 0 bases; unmatched junction bases: 6. Per the germline V gene, CDR1 is SGHRS and CDR2 is YFSETQ. CDR3 DNA: TGCGCCAGCAGCGGGGGGACAGATACAACTAATGAAAAACTGTTTTTT. Its translation is CASSGGTDTTNEKLFF.

This clone was seen a single time. This sequence joins TRBV4-1 and TRBJ1-1; TRBD1 matches at 8 bases. This CDR3 is 18 amino acids long. Losses at the gene ends were 0 bases for V and 0 bases for J; bases not matched to a gene: 9. The germline CDR1 and CDR2 sequences are MGHRA and YSYEKL. The CDR3 sequence: CASSQDRGTGGMNTEAFF. CDR3 sequence (DNA): TGCGCCAGCAGCCAAGATAGGGGGACAGGAGGGATGAACACTGAAGCTTTCTTT.

V and J are TRBV5-1 and TRBJ2-7; 8 bases fit TRBD1. J was trimmed by 2 bases and V by 0 bases; bases with no gene match: 7. CDR3 length equals 16 residues. Germline V lookup: CDR1 SGHRS, CDR2 YFSETQ. DNA of the CDR3: TGCGCCAGCAGCTTGGAGCTGACAGGGGCTCCCTACGAGCAGTACTTC. It is translated as CASSLELTGAPYEQYF.

The chain links TRBV5-4 to TRBJ1-1; TRBD1 matches at 10 bases. The CDR3 sequence is 15 residues long. V shed 2 bases and J 4 bases; nucleotides not matched to a gene: 5. Germline-derived CDR1 and CDR2 are SGHNT and YYREEE (reference sequence). The CDR3 here is CASSLPGTGATEAFF. CDR3 nucleotide sequence: TGTGCCAGCAGCTTACCCGGGACAGGGGCCACTGAAGCTTTCTTT.

This rearrangement joins TRBV7-6 to TRBJ2-2; D is uncertain. The germline V and J ends were trimmed by 2 bases and 4 bases, with 11 bases remaining between them. This CDR3 is 15 amino acids long. Per germline, CDR1 SGHVS and CDR2 FNYEAQ. The CDR3 loop reads CASSLQDLRTGELFF. The CDR3 DNA sequence: TGTGCCAGCAGCTTACAGGATCTCCGCACCGGGGAGCTGTTTTTT.